This T cell receptor (beta chain) was obtained from a study of T cell repertoires in cytomegalovirus infection. Study background: CMV epitopes in the study were HLA-C-restricted (recently identified) and HLA-B-restricted (well studied).

The germline V gene encodes CDR1 MGHRA and CDR2 YSYEKL. The V end lost 0 bases, the J end lost 6 bases, and 11 bases lay between the germline ends. The CDR3 has 14 amino acids. TCRdb re-derived calls from the reads in MiXCR, one entry per CDR3 protein. The sample contains roughly 730,000 distinct CDR3 sequences, 33% of which appear only once. Worth noting for this clonotype: The antigen remains undetermined.

Sequencing used cultured PBMCs, obtained from culture after CMV antigen stimulation. This TCR came from a human donor in good health (CMV status not recorded). Some clones in this sample may be carry-over from other donors' samples. V usage is TRBV4-1 and J usage is TRBJ1-1; D not resolved. Written as DNA, the CDR3 is TGCGCCAGCAGCCAAGAGAGGTGGTTGGCTGAAGCTTTCTTT. Its translation is CASSQERWLAEAFF.